This T cell receptor (beta chain) was obtained from a study of beta chain features in type 1 diabetes. Looking at the study overall: There was similarity between patients and healthy donors in age, gender and cell yields.

V lost 4 bases and J lost 4; bases outside the gene matches: 1. The germline V gene has CDR1 SGHNT and CDR2 YYREEE (reference sequence). This CDR3 contains 14 residues. Expressed TCRB transcripts were sequenced because the isolated RNA had all been reverse transcribed beforehand. Using immunoSEQ multiplex PCR, the repertoire was profiled, and TCRdb retains in-frame clones only, with some absent. Counted here are 300,000 to 350,000 clones, less than 15% occurring once; the ten biggest clones make up 6.7%. Roughly 100 mL of blood, on average, came from one heparinised draw per donor. The clonotype comes from a man aged 30 to 39 in good health. The sequencing sample was made of central memory CD4+ T cells from blood. The chain is built from TRBV5-4 and TRBJ2-3; 12 bases fit TRBD1. This CDR3 is CASSRDRGPDTQYF. Written as DNA, the CDR3 is TGTGCCAGCAGCAGGGACAGGGGGCCAGATACGCAGTATTTT.